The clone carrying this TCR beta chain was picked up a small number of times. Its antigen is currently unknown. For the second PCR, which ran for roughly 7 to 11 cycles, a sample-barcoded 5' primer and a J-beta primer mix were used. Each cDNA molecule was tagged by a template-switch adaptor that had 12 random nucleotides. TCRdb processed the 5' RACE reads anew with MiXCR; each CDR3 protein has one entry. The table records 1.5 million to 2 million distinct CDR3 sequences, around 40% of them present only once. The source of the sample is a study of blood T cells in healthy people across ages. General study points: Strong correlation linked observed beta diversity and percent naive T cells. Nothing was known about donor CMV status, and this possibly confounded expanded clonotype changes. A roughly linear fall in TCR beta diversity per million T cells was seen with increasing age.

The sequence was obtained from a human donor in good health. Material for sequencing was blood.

The CDR3 bases are TGCAGATGCCCTTCGGGACAGTATAACTATGGCTACACCTTC. It yields the protein CRCPSGQYNYGYTF. The V call is TRBV20-1, the J call TRBJ1-2, with 7 bases identical to TRBD1. The length of the CDR3 is 14 residues. CDR1 and CDR2 (germline): DFQATT, SNEGSKA (reference sequence).